The rows below give T cell receptor beta chains drawn from one sample of a study of regulatory T cells in long-lasting Graves disease. TCRdb ran MiXCR on the multiplex PCR reads and lists one entry per CDR3 protein. This sample has under 800,000 distinct CDR3 sequences, with 15% to 20% found just once. The same data also contributed to another study, on T cells in Graves' hyperthyroidism and ophthalmopathy.

The starting material was peripheral blood mononuclear cells (PBMCs), obtained at new diagnosis, from a patient treated with antithyroid drugs. Receptors originate from a woman in her twenties or thirties with Graves disease. The CDR3 runs from the conserved cysteine through the conserved F or W. A D gene is named only where the DNA matches it firmly. Rows give clone size only sometimes, using once, few, many, or a class for an expanded clone.

j_gene	d_gene	v_gene	abundance	CDR3aa	CDR3nt
TRBJ2-7	-	TRBV6-1	-	CASSEREIYEQYF	TGTGCCAGCAGTGAACGGGAGATCTACGAGCAGTACTTC
TRBJ2-1	-	TRBV18	few	CASSPGTREFF	TGTGCCAGCTCGCCGGGGACGCGGGAGTTCTTC
TRBJ2-1	-	TRBV4-1	few	CASSQVVSERVRQFF	TGCGCCAGCAGCCAGGTCGTTAGCGAAAGGGTGCGGCAGTTCTTC
TRBJ2-7	-	TRBV20-1	few	CSALGSGGLGSYEQYF	TGCAGTGCGCTGGGGTCAGGGGGACTGGGTTCCTACGAGCAGTACTTC
TRBJ2-1	TRBD2	TRBV6-2/TRBV6-3	many	CASSYSKGPIGSSGRRSNEQFF	TGTGCCAGCAGTTACTCGAAGGGGCCAATCGGATCTAGCGGGAGGAGGAGCAATGAGCAGTTCTTC
TRBJ1-5	TRBD1	TRBV18	many	CASRTGQGNQPQHF	TGTGCCAGCAGAACGGGACAGGGTAATCAGCCCCAGCATTTT
TRBJ2-1	TRBD2	TRBV29-1	many	CSVGLAGHNEQFF	TGCAGCGTTGGACTAGCGGGACACAATGAGCAGTTCTTC
TRBJ2-1	TRBD2	TRBV5-5	once	CASSLEPSGRRNEQFF	TGTGCCAGCAGCTTGGAGCCTAGCGGGAGAAGGAATGAGCAGTTCTTC
TRBJ1-4	-	TRBV7-9	many	CASSLTPTGREKLFF	TGTGCCAGCAGCTTAACCCCGACCGGTCGCGAAAAACTGTTTTTT
TRBJ2-1	TRBD2	TRBV3-1	many	CASSRGEGQQFF	TGTGCCAGCAGCCGGGGGGAGGGACAGCAGTTCTTC
TRBJ2-7	TRBD1	TRBV9	-	CASSATSGQGMMDEQYF	TGTGCCAGCAGCGCGACATCAGGACAGGGGATGATGGACGAGCAGTACTTC
TRBJ2-3	-	TRBV7-8	many	CASSLGDMGYTQYF	TGTGCCAGCAGCTTAGGCGATATGGGGTATACGCAGTATTTT
TRBJ1-5	TRBD1	TRBV25-1	many	CASSEQGATPQHF	TGTGCCAGCAGTGAACAGGGGGCGACGCCCCAGCATTTT
TRBJ2-7	-	TRBV19	-	CATRQFPDEQYF	TGTGCCACCAGACAGTTCCCTGACGAGCAGTACTTC
TRBJ2-2	TRBD1	TRBV19	-	CASAVGQGPGELFF	TGTGCCAGTGCCGTGGGACAGGGACCCGGGGAGCTGTTTTTT
TRBJ2-2	-	TRBV7-3	-	CASRRDLTGELFF	TGTGCCAGTAGACGGGACCTCACCGGGGAGCTGTTTTTT
TRBJ1-3	-	TRBV7-9	few	CASSLEGYGNTIYF	TGTGCCAGCAGCTTAGAGGGGTATGGAAACACCATATATTTT
TRBJ2-5	-	TRBV12-3/TRBV12-4	few	CASSFFLGAPGETQYF	TGTGCCAGCAGTTTTTTTCTCGGGGCGCCGGGAGAGACCCAGTACTTC
TRBJ2-1	-	TRBV6-2/TRBV6-3	-	CASSENGGVGNEQFF	TGTGCCAGCAGTGAAAACGGGGGAGTAGGCAATGAGCAGTTCTTC
TRBJ2-7	-	TRBV20-1	-	CSARDRIPSLYYEQYF	TGCAGTGCTAGAGATCGAATCCCCAGCCTTTACTACGAGCAGTACTTC
TRBJ1-1	-	TRBV27	many	CASSSTWTEAFF	TGTGCCAGCAGTTCCACATGGACTGAAGCTTTCTTT
TRBJ2-7	-	TRBV15	many	CATSRDYGGSSYEQYF	TGTGCCACCAGCAGAGATTATGGAGGGAGTTCCTACGAGCAGTACTTC
TRBJ2-5	-	TRBV29-1	-	CSGQRAGETQYF	TGCAGCGGCCAGCGGGCCGGAGAGACCCAGTACTTC
TRBJ2-1	TRBD2	TRBV7-6	many	CASSLELAGGKGNEQFF	TGTGCCAGCAGCTTAGAACTAGCGGGAGGAAAGGGGAATGAGCAGTTCTTC
TRBJ2-7	TRBD1	TRBV2	many	CASRDRVPKQYF	TGTGCCAGCAGGGACAGGGTTCCAAAGCAGTACTTC
TRBJ2-3	TRBD1	TRBV28	many	CASLPTGRTDTQYF	TGTGCCAGCCTCCCGACAGGGAGAACAGATACGCAGTATTTT
TRBJ1-2	-	TRBV15	many	CATSRDPEGNYGYTF	TGTGCCACCAGCAGAGATCCAGAGGGAAACTATGGCTACACCTTC
TRBJ1-1	TRBD1	TRBV7-3	many	CASRATGARAEAFF	TGTGCCAGCAGGGCTACAGGGGCGAGAGCTGAAGCTTTCTTT
TRBJ2-7	-	TRBV20-1	many	CSARSFISSYEQYF	TGCAGTGCTAGATCGTTTATTAGCTCCTACGAGCAGTACTTC
TRBJ1-6	-	TRBV10-1	many	CASTQGYNSPLHF	TGCGCCAGCACCCAGGGATATAATTCACCCCTCCACTTT
TRBJ1-1	TRBD1	TRBV7-2	many	CASSYLQGARTEAFF	TGTGCCAGCAGCTACCTACAGGGGGCGAGGACTGAAGCTTTCTTT
TRBJ1-6	-	TRBV5-1	-	CASSLASDNPPLHF	TGCGCCAGCAGCTTGGCCAGCGATAATCCACCCCTCCACTTT